Listed below are T cell receptor beta chains from one sample, sequenced in a study of T cell responses to AZD1222 COVID-19 vaccine. Data came from immunoSEQ multiplex PCR; TCRdb stores just in-frame clones and leaves some out. The sample records 150,000 to 200,000 clones, 80% to 95% being singletons. Material: peripheral blood, obtained on day 0 of AZD1222 vaccination. These receptors were collected from an adult in good health. Both conserved end residues are part of each CDR3. The D gene is left open where the match is weak. Expanded clones get a size class; other rows say once, few or many, or leave the size out.

CDR3aa: CASNSREIRQPQHF
CDR3nt: TGTGCCAGTAATTCTAGGGAAATTCGTCAGCCCCAGCATTTT
d_gene: NA
abundance: once
v_gene: TRBV19
j_gene: TRBJ1-5

CDR3aa: CATRRGTGDNQPQHF
CDR3nt: TGTGCCACCCGACGTGGGACAGGAGACAATCAGCCCCAGCATTTT
d_gene: TRBD1
abundance: NA
v_gene: TRBV15
j_gene: TRBJ1-5

CDR3aa: CASSDDGANTDTQYF
CDR3nt: TGTGCCAGCAGTGACGACGGTGCTAACACAGATACGCAGTATTTT
d_gene: NA
abundance: NA
v_gene: TRBV6-1
j_gene: TRBJ2-3

CDR3aa: CASIRGGGDYEQYF
CDR3nt: TGTGCCAGCATCCGAGGGGGCGGGGACTACGAGCAGTACTTC
d_gene: NA
abundance: once
v_gene: TRBV7-9
j_gene: TRBJ2-7

CDR3aa: CASSSSTVNTEAFF
CDR3nt: TGTGCCAGCAGCTCCTCCACCGTCAACACTGAAGCTTTCTTT
d_gene: NA
abundance: NA
v_gene: TRBV11-2
j_gene: TRBJ1-1

CDR3aa: CASSLRGEDTQYF
CDR3nt: TGTGCCAGCAGCCTCCGGGGAGAGGATACGCAGTATTTT
d_gene: NA
abundance: NA
v_gene: TRBV7-9
j_gene: TRBJ2-3

CDR3aa: CASSFGTPGELFF
CDR3nt: TGTGCCAGCAGTTTTGGAACACCGGGGGAGCTGTTTTTT
d_gene: NA
abundance: NA
v_gene: TRBV12-3/TRBV12-4
j_gene: TRBJ2-2

CDR3aa: CSARMNTDTQYF
CDR3nt: TGCAGCGCGAGGATGAACACAGATACGCAGTATTTT
d_gene: NA
abundance: NA
v_gene: TRBV29-1
j_gene: TRBJ2-3

CDR3aa: CASSLTGGLSSGNTIYF
CDR3nt: TGTGCCAGCAGCCTTACGGGGGGCCTTAGCTCTGGAAACACCATATATTTT
d_gene: NA
abundance: NA
v_gene: TRBV9
j_gene: TRBJ1-3

CDR3aa: CATSRDRGNTIYF
CDR3nt: TGTGCCACCAGCAGAGACCGGGGAAACACCATATATTTT
d_gene: NA
abundance: NA
v_gene: TRBV15
j_gene: TRBJ1-3

CDR3aa: CASSPRGLNTGELFF
CDR3nt: TGTGCCAGCTCACCACGGGGACTGAACACCGGGGAGCTGTTTTTT
d_gene: NA
abundance: NA
v_gene: TRBV18
j_gene: TRBJ2-2

CDR3aa: CATAGTGGETQYF
CDR3nt: TGTGCCACGGCTGGGACAGGTGGAGAGACCCAGTACTTC
d_gene: TRBD1
abundance: once
v_gene: TRBV6-5
j_gene: TRBJ2-5

CDR3aa: CASHQSYEQYF
CDR3nt: TGCGCCAGCCACCAATCCTACGAGCAGTACTTC
d_gene: NA
abundance: NA
v_gene: TRBV10-2
j_gene: TRBJ2-7

CDR3aa: CASGRGGDEQYF
CDR3nt: TGTGCCTCGGGCAGGGGTGGGGACGAGCAGTACTTC
d_gene: NA
abundance: NA
v_gene: TRBV10-3
j_gene: TRBJ2-7

CDR3aa: CASSLPGQVSLEQFF
CDR3nt: TGTGCCAGCAGCTTGCCGGGACAGGTATCTTTGGAGCAGTTCTTC
d_gene: TRBD1
abundance: NA
v_gene: TRBV5-5
j_gene: TRBJ2-1

CDR3aa: CSVAGGAQETQYF
CDR3nt: TGCAGCGTTGCTGGGGGGGCACAAGAGACCCAGTACTTC
d_gene: NA
abundance: NA
v_gene: TRBV29-1
j_gene: TRBJ2-5

CDR3aa: CASSRLADQETQYF
CDR3nt: TGTGCCAGCAGTCGACTAGCGGATCAAGAGACCCAGTACTTC
d_gene: TRBD2
abundance: NA
v_gene: TRBV7-9
j_gene: TRBJ2-5

CDR3aa: CASSLTGNTEAFF
CDR3nt: TGTGCCAGCAGCTTGACGGGGAACACTGAAGCTTTCTTT
d_gene: NA
abundance: NA
v_gene: TRBV5-6
j_gene: TRBJ1-1

CDR3aa: CASSLVVTEVNQPQHF
CDR3nt: TGTGCCAGCAGCTTAGTCGTGACAGAAGTAAATCAGCCCCAGCATTTT
d_gene: NA
abundance: NA
v_gene: TRBV7-8
j_gene: TRBJ1-5

CDR3aa: CATSRDLRRPNEKLFF
CDR3nt: TGTGCCACCAGCAGGGACCTAAGACGACCAAATGAAAAACTGTTTTTT
d_gene: NA
abundance: NA
v_gene: TRBV15
j_gene: TRBJ1-4

CDR3aa: CASSQEGDYPNYEQYF
CDR3nt: TGTGCCAGCAGCCAAGAAGGGGACTACCCAAACTACGAGCAGTACTTC
d_gene: TRBD2
abundance: NA
v_gene: TRBV3-1/TRBV3-2
j_gene: TRBJ2-7

CDR3aa: CASSGQGAVTTEAFF
CDR3nt: TGTGCCAGCAGTGGACAGGGGGCGGTTACCACTGAAGCTTTCTTT
d_gene: TRBD1
abundance: NA
v_gene: TRBV2
j_gene: TRBJ1-1

CDR3aa: CATSGRANTEAFF
CDR3nt: TGTGCCACCTCGGGTCGGGCGAACACTGAAGCTTTCTTT
d_gene: NA
abundance: NA
v_gene: TRBV10-3
j_gene: TRBJ1-1

CDR3aa: CASSRTGPGNTIYF
CDR3nt: TGTGCCAGCAGCCGGACAGGTCCTGGAAACACCATATATTTT
d_gene: TRBD1
abundance: NA
v_gene: TRBV6-5
j_gene: TRBJ1-3

CDR3aa: CASVWAVGTEAFF
CDR3nt: TGTGCCAGCGTTTGGGCGGTAGGCACTGAAGCTTTCTTT
d_gene: NA
abundance: NA
v_gene: TRBV28
j_gene: TRBJ1-1

CDR3aa: CASSLLQGAEGYTF
CDR3nt: TGTGCCAGCAGCTTATTACAGGGGGCGGAGGGCTACACCTTC
d_gene: TRBD1
abundance: NA
v_gene: TRBV7-9
j_gene: TRBJ1-2

CDR3aa: CSVTGTGISYEQYF
CDR3nt: TGCAGCGTTACCGGGACAGGTATTTCCTACGAGCAGTACTTC
d_gene: TRBD1
abundance: NA
v_gene: TRBV29-1
j_gene: TRBJ2-7

CDR3aa: CASNRLRAGELFF
CDR3nt: TGTGCCAGCAACCGACTACGCGCCGGGGAGCTGTTTTTT
d_gene: NA
abundance: once
v_gene: TRBV6-5
j_gene: TRBJ2-2

CDR3aa: CASGAPGEGAYNEQFF
CDR3nt: TGTGCTAGTGGAGCCCCCGGGGAGGGGGCCTACAATGAGCAGTTCTTC
d_gene: NA
abundance: NA
v_gene: TRBV12-5
j_gene: TRBJ2-1

CDR3aa: CASSLSGQGGYTF
CDR3nt: TGTGCCAGCAGCTTATCGGGACAGGGCGGCTACACCTTC
d_gene: TRBD1
abundance: NA
v_gene: TRBV11-2
j_gene: TRBJ1-2

CDR3aa: CASSLRAGETQYF
CDR3nt: TGTGCCAGCAGCTTGAGAGCAGGAGAGACCCAGTACTTC
d_gene: NA
abundance: NA
v_gene: TRBV7-9
j_gene: TRBJ2-5

CDR3aa: CASSLAGTVSEQYF
CDR3nt: TGTGCCAGCAGCTTAGCCGGGACAGTATCAGAGCAGTACTTC
d_gene: TRBD1
abundance: NA
v_gene: TRBV7-7
j_gene: TRBJ2-7

CDR3aa: CASRRQSGNTIYF
CDR3nt: TGTGCCAGCAGGCGACAGTCTGGAAACACCATATATTTT
d_gene: NA
abundance: NA
v_gene: TRBV6-5
j_gene: TRBJ1-3

CDR3aa: CASSLGTATGELFF
CDR3nt: TGTGCCAGCAGCTTGGGGACAGCCACCGGGGAGCTGTTTTTT
d_gene: NA
abundance: NA
v_gene: TRBV5-4
j_gene: TRBJ2-2

CDR3aa: CASSPDRVNTEAFF
CDR3nt: TGTGCCAGCAGCCCAGACAGAGTGAACACTGAAGCTTTCTTT
d_gene: NA
abundance: NA
v_gene: TRBV4-2
j_gene: TRBJ1-1

CDR3aa: CASSFFPPVNSNEKLFF
CDR3nt: TGTGCCAGCAGCTTCTTTCCGCCGGTAAACAGTAATGAAAAACTGTTTTTT
d_gene: NA
abundance: NA
v_gene: TRBV5-4
j_gene: TRBJ1-4

CDR3aa: CASSPQGAETNQPQHF
CDR3nt: TGTGCCAGTAGCCCACAGGGGGCTGAGACAAATCAGCCCCAGCATTTT
d_gene: TRBD1
abundance: NA
v_gene: TRBV19
j_gene: TRBJ1-5

CDR3aa: CASSSTGYYTEAFF
CDR3nt: TGTGCCAGCAGTTCCACAGGATACTACACTGAAGCTTTCTTT
d_gene: NA
abundance: NA
v_gene: TRBV27
j_gene: TRBJ1-1

CDR3aa: CASSPPGQGAGELFF
CDR3nt: TGTGCCAGCAGCCCGCCGGGACAGGGGGCCGGGGAGCTGTTTTTT
d_gene: TRBD1
abundance: NA
v_gene: TRBV11-1
j_gene: TRBJ2-2

CDR3aa: CASRPPWEMKPQHF
CDR3nt: TGCGCCAGTCGCCCCCCCTGGGAAATGAAGCCCCAGCATTTT
d_gene: NA
abundance: NA
v_gene: TRBV10-1
j_gene: TRBJ1-5

CDR3aa: CASSPTRTGSGNTIYF
CDR3nt: TGTGCCAGCTCACCGACCCGGACAGGGTCTGGAAACACCATATATTTT
d_gene: TRBD1
abundance: NA
v_gene: TRBV18
j_gene: TRBJ1-3

CDR3aa: CASHNQGAYGYTF
CDR3nt: TGTGCCAGCCATAATCAGGGGGCCTATGGCTACACCTTC
d_gene: TRBD1
abundance: NA
v_gene: TRBV6-5
j_gene: TRBJ1-2

CDR3aa: CSVDAGTDTQYF
CDR3nt: TGCAGCGTAGATGCTGGCACAGATACGCAGTATTTT
d_gene: NA
abundance: NA
v_gene: TRBV29-1
j_gene: TRBJ2-3

CDR3aa: CASSLSLAGGEQFF
CDR3nt: TGTGCCAGCAGCTTATCGCTAGCGGGGGGTGAGCAGTTCTTC
d_gene: TRBD2
abundance: NA
v_gene: TRBV7-2
j_gene: TRBJ2-1

CDR3aa: CASSIGRGLVTEAFF
CDR3nt: TGTGCCAGTAGTATAGGCAGGGGGCTTGTCACTGAAGCTTTCTTT
d_gene: TRBD1
abundance: NA
v_gene: TRBV19
j_gene: TRBJ1-1

CDR3aa: CASSRGQGSSYEQYF
CDR3nt: TGTGCCAGCAGCCGCGGACAGGGGAGCTCCTACGAGCAGTACTTC
d_gene: TRBD1
abundance: NA
v_gene: TRBV14
j_gene: TRBJ2-7

CDR3aa: CASSLDRGRADTQYF
CDR3nt: TGTGCCAGTAGCCTTGACAGGGGGCGGGCAGATACGCAGTATTTT
d_gene: TRBD1
abundance: NA
v_gene: TRBV19
j_gene: TRBJ2-3

CDR3aa: CASLSGTGGAGTEAFF
CDR3nt: TGCGCCAGCCTTTCCGGGACAGGGGGCGCGGGGACTGAAGCTTTCTTT
d_gene: TRBD1
abundance: NA
v_gene: TRBV5-1
j_gene: TRBJ1-1

CDR3aa: CATSRERSGAGELFF
CDR3nt: TGTGCCACCAGCAGGGAGAGATCAGGGGCCGGGGAGCTGTTTTTT
d_gene: NA
abundance: NA
v_gene: TRBV15
j_gene: TRBJ2-2

CDR3aa: CASSFGLAGGVRETQYF
CDR3nt: TGTGCCAGCAGCTTCGGACTAGCGGGGGGTGTAAGAGAGACCCAGTACTTC
d_gene: TRBD2
abundance: NA
v_gene: TRBV7-2
j_gene: TRBJ2-5

CDR3aa: CASSGGGRAFHEQYF
CDR3nt: TGTGCCAGTAGTGGAGGCGGGAGGGCTTTCCACGAGCAGTACTTC
d_gene: TRBD2
abundance: NA
v_gene: TRBV19
j_gene: TRBJ2-7

CDR3aa: CASAGTGYLGNQPQHF
CDR3nt: TGTGCCAGTGCCGGGACAGGGTATTTGGGCAATCAGCCCCAGCATTTT
d_gene: TRBD1
abundance: NA
v_gene: TRBV19
j_gene: TRBJ1-5

CDR3aa: CASSQADLNTEAFF
CDR3nt: TGCGCCAGCAGCCAAGCCGATTTGAACACTGAAGCTTTCTTT
d_gene: NA
abundance: NA
v_gene: TRBV4-1
j_gene: TRBJ1-1

CDR3aa: CAIRVGQSAFF
CDR3nt: TGTGCCATCAGAGTGGGGCAGTCAGCTTTCTTT
d_gene: NA
abundance: NA
v_gene: TRBV10-3
j_gene: TRBJ1-1

CDR3aa: CASSCHHGETQYF
CDR3nt: TGTGCCAGCAGTTGCCACCACGGGGAGACCCAGTACTTC
d_gene: NA
abundance: NA
v_gene: TRBV6-8
j_gene: TRBJ2-5